The entry that follows covers one TCR beta chain sequence. In the same sample, other DNA sequences code for this CDR3. This specimen belongs to a study of blood T cell repertoires in COVID-19. Study details: Sample material is recorded as cDNA or gDNA derived from T cells, B-cell-depleted T cells, or PBMCs.

The germline gives CDR1 SGHAT, CDR2 FQNNGV. V dropped 1 base and J dropped 7 bases, with 7 bases sitting between them. The CDR3 runs to 12 residues. Generated by immunoSEQ multiplex PCR, the TCRdb table keeps only in-frame clones and is missing some. The sample carries around 130,000 clones, 70% to 90% recorded once. Sequenced input: peripheral blood. The chain uses TRBV11-2 and TRBJ1-1; D gene ambiguous. The receptor was derived from a woman older than 75 with acute or convalescent COVID-19. In DNA, the CDR3 is TGTGCCAGCAGCTTAGGGGCAGGTGAAGCTTTCTTT. Translating gives CASSLGAGEAFF.